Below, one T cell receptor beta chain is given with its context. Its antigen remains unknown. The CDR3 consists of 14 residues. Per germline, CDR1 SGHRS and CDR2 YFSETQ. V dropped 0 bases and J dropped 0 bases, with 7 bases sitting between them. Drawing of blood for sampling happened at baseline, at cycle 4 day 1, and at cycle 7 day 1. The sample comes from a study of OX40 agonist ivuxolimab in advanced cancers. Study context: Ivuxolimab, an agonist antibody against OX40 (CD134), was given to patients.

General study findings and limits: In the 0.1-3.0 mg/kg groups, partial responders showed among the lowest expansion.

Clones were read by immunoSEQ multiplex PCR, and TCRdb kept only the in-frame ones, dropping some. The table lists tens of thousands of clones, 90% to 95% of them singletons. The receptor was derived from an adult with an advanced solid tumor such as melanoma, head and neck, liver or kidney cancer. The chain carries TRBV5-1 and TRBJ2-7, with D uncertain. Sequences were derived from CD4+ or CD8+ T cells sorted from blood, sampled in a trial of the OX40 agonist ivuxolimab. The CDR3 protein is CASSLDSFSYEQYF. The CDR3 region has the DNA TGCGCCAGCAGCTTGGACAGTTTCTCCTACGAGCAGTACTTC.